The 27 T cell receptor beta chains below come from one sample, sequenced in a study of T-cell reconstitution after alpha-beta-depleted transplantation in children. It was with unique molecular identifiers that the TCRbeta library was prepared. TCRdb passed the PCR reads through MiXCR, listing each CDR3 protein once. The table records some 520,000 distinct CDR3 sequences, about 30% of them present only once. The sample in question was PBMCs from the stem cell graft donor, obtained from the stem cell graft. These receptors came from a human donor who donated a stem cell graft to a child with aplastic anemia.

The J gene is TRBJ2-1, the V gene TRBV28; D gene unclear. Germline V gene sequence: CDR1 MDHEN, CDR2 SYDVKM. V was cut by 6 bases and J by 5 bases, with 8 bases left in between. The CDR3 runs 12 residues. CDR3 in amino acids: CASSWVHNEQFF. CDR3 bases: TGTGCCAGCAGCTGGGTACACAATGAGCAGTTCTTC.

This clonotype was seen a single time. The chain joins TRBV20-1 to TRBJ2-5, with D perhaps assigned TRBD1 or TRBD2 (5 bases each). The CDR3 covers 15 residues. Trimming pared 0 bases from V and 1 base from J, leaving 12 bases between. The germline V gene has CDR1 DFQATT and CDR2 SNEGSKA (reference sequence). This CDR3 is CSARDSGTLQETQYF. DNA for the CDR3: TGCAGTGCTAGAGATAGTGGGACCCTCCAAGAGACCCAGTACTTC.

The genes are TRBV5-5 and TRBJ2-3; TRBD2 agrees at 10 bases. The CDR3 spans 14 residues. In germline, CDR1 is SGHKS, CDR2 YYEKEE (reference sequence). The V segment lost 3 bases and the J segment 6 bases; nucleotides outside the gene matches: 4. CDR3 DNA sequence: TGTGCCAGCAGCTCGACTAGCGGGTACGATACGCAGTATTTT. Its protein product is CASSSTSGYDTQYF. The full variable domain, rest sourced from reference TRBV5-5 and TRBJ2-3, is DAGVTQSPTHLIKTRGQQVTLRCSPISGHKSVSWYQQVLGQGPQFIFQYYEKEERGRGNFPDRFSARQFPNYSSELNVNALLLGDSALYLCASSSTSGYDTQYFGPGTRLTVL.

This clonotype was counted only a few times. The V gene is TRBV4-1, the J gene TRBJ1-5; D unresolved. Between the trimmed V and J ends, which lost 0 bases and 0 bases, there was a span of 9 bases. The CDR3 is 16 residues long. Germline CDR1 MGHRA, CDR2 YSYEKL. Here the CDR3 DNA reads TGCGCCAGCAGCCAAGATCGGGCAGATAGCAATCAGCCCCAGCATTTT. Protein product: CASSQDRADSNQPQHF.

This clonotype has more than one count but fewer than ten. CDR3 DNA sequence: TGCAGTGCTAGAGTAGCCCAACCAACTCGGACAGGGAATGAAAAACTGTTTTTT. Translated: CSARVAQPTRTGNEKLFF. V usage is TRBV20-1 and J usage is TRBJ1-4; 8 bases match TRBD1. V lost 1 base and J lost 5; bases outside the gene matches: 15. This CDR3 comprises 18 residues. Germline CDR1 and CDR2: DFQATT and SNEGSKA (reference sequence).

The V and J genes are TRBV24-1 and TRBJ1-2; D unclear. CDR1 KGHDR and CDR2 SFDVKD come from the germline V gene. V was pared by 8 bases and J by 4 bases, with 16 bases between. There are 14 residues in the CDR3. The CDR3 coding sequence is TGTGCCACCATCCGGGTCCGACCCATCTATGGCTACACCTTC. Translated, it gives CATIRVRPIYGYTF.

This clonotype was detected many times. This chain connects TRBV12-3 or TRBV12-4 to TRBJ2-1; 7 bases fit TRBD2. J was trimmed by 7 bases and V by 7 bases; bases with no gene match: 19. The CDR3 spans 17 residues. CDR3 DNA sequence: TGTGCCAGCACCAAAGCGGGAATTAGCGGAATATCGAATGAGCAGTTCTTC. Its translation: CASTKAGISGISNEQFF.

A few counts support this clonotype. The chain combines TRBV18 with TRBJ2-1, with D unclear. Per the germline V gene, CDR1 is KGHSH and CDR2 is LQKENI. This CDR3 is 14 amino acids long. Trimming removed 3 bases at V and 5 bases at J, with 11 bases between. CDR3: CASSPNSGNNEQFF. Written as DNA, the CDR3 is TGTGCCAGCTCACCGAATTCTGGGAACAATGAGCAGTTCTTC.

The gene calls are TRBV7-9 and TRBJ2-3; no clear D gene. This CDR3 comprises 15 residues. Germline V lookup: CDR1 SEHNR, CDR2 FQNEAQ (reference sequence). Between the trimmed V and J ends, which lost 0 bases and 6 bases, there was a span of 13 bases. DNA of the CDR3: TGTGCCAGCAGCTTAGCCTCTGGACGGCGGGATACGCAGTATTTT. Amino acids: CASSLASGRRDTQYF.

The chain has TRBV20-1 and TRBJ1-1; D unresolved. Trimming left V 8 bases short and J 1 base short, with 17 bases between. CDR1 and CDR2 from the germline V gene are DFQATT and SNEGSKA (reference sequence). This CDR3 spans 14 amino acids. DNA for the CDR3: TGCAGTCCCGACCCCGCACATACGAACACTGAAGCTTTCTTT. It encodes CSPDPAHTNTEAFF.

V gene TRBV5-1 combines with J gene TRBJ1-5, with 8 nucleotides matching TRBD1. Germline assignment: CDR1 SGHRS and CDR2 YFSETQ. Losses at the gene ends were 4 bases for V and 0 bases for J; bases not matched to a gene: 3. The CDR3 is 15 amino acids. In nucleotides, the CDR3 is TGCGCCAGCAGCGCGGGACAGGATAGCAATCAGCCCCAGCATTTT. As protein: CASSAGQDSNQPQHF.

The sample holds a few counts of this clonotype. V and J are TRBV18 and TRBJ1-1, with D possibly TRBD1 on 6 matching bases. V gave up 3 bases and J gave up 3 bases, with 11 bases separating them. The CDR3 is 14 residues long. Germline CDR1 reads KGHSH; CDR2 reads LQKENI. The CDR3 region has the DNA TGTGCCAGCTCACCCGGGGGGCTGGACACTGAAGCTTTCTTT. It is translated as CASSPGGLDTEAFF.

The rearrangement links TRBV7-2 to TRBJ1-5; no clear D. The germline gives CDR1 SGHTA, CDR2 FQGNSA. V shed 1 base and J shed 9 bases, with 13 bases lying between them. The length of the CDR3 is 14 residues. The CDR3 loop reads CASSLDPLNAPQHF. The CDR3 DNA is TGTGCCAGCAGCTTAGATCCCCTTAATGCGCCCCAGCATTTT.

The chain couples TRBV5-1 to TRBJ2-7; D remains ambiguous. This CDR3 region has 14 residues. Deletions cut 0 bases from V and 2 bases from J, with 9 bases between. CDR1 is SGHRS and CDR2 is YFSETQ in the germline V gene. In DNA form, the CDR3 reads TGCGCCAGCAGCTTGGCCCCTGACACCTACGAGCAGTACGTC. As protein: CASSLAPDTYEQYV.

This chain connects TRBV10-2 to TRBJ2-7, with 7 bases matching TRBD1. The trim removed 3 bases at V and 1 base at J, leaving 6 bases unmatched. Germline loops: CDR1 WSHSY, CDR2 SAAADI. The CDR3 loop spans 15 amino acids. In DNA, the CDR3 is TGCGCCAGCAGTGATAGTCAGGGGGTGTCCTACGAGCAGTACGTC. Translated: CASSDSQGVSYEQYV.

J is TRBJ1-4 and V is TRBV28; no clear D gene. Germline assignment: CDR1 MDHEN and CDR2 SYDVKM. The CDR3 extends over 16 amino acids. The germline V and J ends were trimmed by 2 bases and 4 bases, with 14 bases remaining between them. CDR3 DNA: TGTGCCAGCAGTTTAAGCCAGGCGGGGAGTAATGAAAAACTGTTTTTT. Protein product: CASSLSQAGSNEKLFF.

The sample holds one count of this clonotype. J is TRBJ1-5 and V is TRBV3-1; 10 bases align to TRBD1. Germline lookup yields CDR1 LGHDT and CDR2 YNNKEL (reference sequence). This CDR3 region has 17 residues. V shed 3 bases, J shed 0 bases, and the junction held 5 bases outside the gene matches. Here the CDR3 reads CASSHGTGVPSNQPQHF. CDR3 nucleotide sequence: TGTGCCAGCAGCCACGGGACAGGGGTCCCTAGCAATCAGCCCCAGCATTTT.

The chain employs TRBV20-1 and TRBJ2-7; TRBD2 might be the D (6 bases). This CDR3 comprises 12 residues. The V and J ends lost 7 bases and 4 bases respectively, with 14 bases between them. Germline lookup yields CDR1 DFQATT and CDR2 SNEGSKA (reference sequence). Here the CDR3 reads CSGGTAGYEQYF. The DNA of the CDR3 is TGCAGTGGCGGCACCGCGGGGTACGAGCAGTACTTC.

J is TRBJ1-1 and V is TRBV12-3 or TRBV12-4; tentative D call: TRBD1 (5 bases). V dropped 2 bases and J dropped 7 bases, with 14 bases sitting between them. The CDR3 has 14 residues. As DNA, the CDR3 is TGTGCCAGCAGTTTAAGAGGGGTCGGGAGTGAAGCTTTCTTT. Its protein product is CASSLRGVGSEAFF.

The chain employs TRBV30 and TRBJ1-3, with unresolved D. This CDR3 contains 16 residues. CDR1 is GTSNPN and CDR2 is SVGIG in the germline V gene (reference sequence). Trimming pared 0 bases from V and 1 base from J, leaving 13 bases between. The CDR3 DNA sequence: TGTGCCTGGAGTGTATCTGGGTTTGGGTCTGGAAACACCATATATTTT. Protein product: CAWSVSGFGSGNTIYF.

This clonotype is a singleton in its sample. The J gene is TRBJ1-4, the V gene TRBV29-1; tentatively, D is TRBD1 (5 bases). Germline V gene data show CDR1 as SQVTM and CDR2 as ANQGSEA. Trimming took off 4 bases at V and 8 bases at J, with 17 bases between the two ends. The length of the CDR3 is 14 residues. In nucleotides, the CDR3 is TGCAGCGTTGGCTGGGGGACCGGCCGCGAAAAACTGTTTTTT. It specifies CSVGWGTGREKLFF.

The chain carries TRBV6-1 and TRBJ1-6; 11 bases fit TRBD1. Trimming at V came to 6 bases and at J to 13 bases, leaving 14 bases not matched to a gene. The CDR3 sequence is 16 residues long. Germline CDR1 reads MNHNS; CDR2 reads SASEGT. The CDR3 loop is CASSPGQGVRGSPLHF. The CDR3 DNA reads TGTGCCAGCAGCCCGGGACAGGGGGTTAGGGGTTCCCCCCTCCACTTT.

This rearrangement joins TRBV20-1 to TRBJ2-3; D is uncertain. The germline V gene encodes CDR1 DFQATT and CDR2 SNEGSKA (reference sequence). CDR3 length equals 16 residues. Trimming shortened V by 0 bases and J by 0 bases, and 13 bases separated the two germline ends. CDR3 loop: CSARDGSGSSTDTQYF. The DNA for the CDR3 is TGCAGTGCTAGAGATGGGTCAGGCTCTAGCACAGATACGCAGTATTTT.

The J gene is TRBJ2-1, the V gene TRBV10-1, with 10 bases lining up with TRBD2. After removal of 3 bases from V and 7 bases from J, the junction contained 0 bases not matched to a gene. The CDR3 extends over 13 amino acids. CDR1 and CDR2 (germline): WNHNN, SYGVQD (reference sequence). Here the CDR3 DNA reads TGCGCCAGCAGTGAAGCGGGAGGGAATGAGCAGTTCTTC. Amino acid sequence: CASSEAGGNEQFF.

This clonotype was observed many times. The rearrangement uses TRBV9 and TRBJ2-1, with D perhaps TRBD1 or TRBD2 (6 bases each). The CDR3 has 15 amino acids. V gave up 4 bases and J gave up 9 bases, with 20 bases separating them. Germline V lookup: CDR1 SGDLS, CDR2 YYNGEE. DNA for the CDR3: TGTGCCAGCAGCCCATACCGGAGCGGAGGGGGTGAGCAGTTCTTC. Protein product: CASSPYRSGGGEQFF.

This clonotype has more than one count but fewer than ten. This chain joins TRBV6-5 and TRBJ2-3; no firm D call. This CDR3 is built from 15 residues. Germline CDR1 is MNHEY and CDR2 is SVGAGI. Trimming took 3 bases from V and 2 from J, leaving 12 bases between them. CDR3 bases: TGTGCCAGCAGTTATAGTCCGCAGATCACAGATACGCAGTATTTT. As protein: CASSYSPQITDTQYF.

The CDR3 bases are TGCGCCAGCAGCTTGGATTTTACGAGAGGGGGGTTAGAGACCCAGTACTTC. Translated, it gives CASSLDFTRGGLETQYF. The chain carries TRBV5-1 and TRBJ2-5; possibly TRBD1 or TRBD2 for D (6 bases each). Trimming took 0 bases from V and 4 from J, leaving 19 bases between them. CDR3 length: 17 residues. Germline V CDR1 and CDR2: SGHRS, YFSETQ.